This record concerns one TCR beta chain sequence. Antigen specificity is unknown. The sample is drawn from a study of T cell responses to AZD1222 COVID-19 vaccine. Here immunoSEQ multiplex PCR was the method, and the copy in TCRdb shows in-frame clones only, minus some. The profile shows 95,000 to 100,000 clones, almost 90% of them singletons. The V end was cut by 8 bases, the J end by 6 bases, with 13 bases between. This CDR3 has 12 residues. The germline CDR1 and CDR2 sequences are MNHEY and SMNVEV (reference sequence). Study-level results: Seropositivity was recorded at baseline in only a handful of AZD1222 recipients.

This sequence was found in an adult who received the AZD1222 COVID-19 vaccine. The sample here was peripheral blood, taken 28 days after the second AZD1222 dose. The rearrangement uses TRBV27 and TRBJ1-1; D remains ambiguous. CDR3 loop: CASGPFESEAFF. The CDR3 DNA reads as TGTGCCAGCGGGCCATTTGAGTCTGAAGCTTTCTTT.